This T cell receptor (beta chain) comes out of a study of blood T cell repertoires in COVID-19. On the study more broadly: Donors in the United States, Italy and Spain gave samples during acute or convalescent COVID-19. PBMCs, B-cell-depleted T cells, or T cells provided the cDNA or gDNA that made up the material.

The CDR3 covers 18 residues. Germline assignment: CDR1 LNHNV and CDR2 YYDKDF (reference sequence). V lost 1 base and J lost 2; bases outside the gene matches: 10. This clone was recorded only once. In the authors' methods: It was from reference gene primer amplification that nucleated cell counts were estimated. The assay was immunoSEQ multiplex PCR, and TCRdb's table has in-frame clones only and misses some. V and J calls and clone size are as listed in that table; D and trimming were resolved from the DNA. The sample contains 350,000 to 550,000 clones, around nine tenths of which appear only once. This TCR was sampled from a woman in her twenties or thirties with acute or convalescent COVID-19. The chain employs TRBV15 and TRBJ2-3; 9 bases agree with TRBD1. The sequenced sample consisted of peripheral blood. The DNA for the CDR3 is TGTGCCACCAGCAGAGTAATTTTTGGGACAGGGAACACAGATACGCAGTATTTT. It codes for CATSRVIFGTGNTDTQYF. Full variable domain (remainder filled in from reference TRBV15 and TRBJ2-3): DAMVIQNPRYQVTQFGKPVTLSCSQTLNHNVMYWYQQKSSQAPKLLFHYYDKDFNNEADTPDNFQSRRPNTSFCFLDIRSPGLGDTAMYLCATSRVIFGTGNTDTQYFGPGTRLTVL.